Sequencing of this T cell receptor beta chain was carried out in a study of cytomegalovirus exposure and HLA in healthy donors. The ends lost 8 bases at V and 5 bases at J; junction bases unmatched: 17. Germline-derived CDR1 and CDR2 are LNHDA and SQIVND (reference sequence). The CDR3 consists of 16 residues. Vbeta (60) and Jbeta (13) primers were used in the PCR. Method: immunoSEQ multiplex PCR; TCRdb's copy keeps in-frame clones and lacks some. This listing includes about 140,000 clones. Worth noting for this clone: Its antigen is as yet unknown.

Overall study results and limits: Across donors, sequencing depth was assumed by presence/absence analyses to be roughly uniform. Later on, an analysis tied approximately 15,000 TCR beta sequences to HLA alleles at 0.05 false discovery rate. The HLA-A and HLA-B alleles of most subjects were reportedly predicted accurately from TCR beta sequences.

Sequencing was done on a sample of PBMCs. V gene TRBV19 combines with J gene TRBJ1-1; 7 bases map to TRBD1. The clonotype comes from a woman between 18 and 30 years old in good health and CMV-seronegative. DNA for the CDR3: TGTGCCAGTTACCCACGCAACAGGGGAGGATGGACTGAAGCTTTCTTT. It codes for CASYPRNRGGWTEAFF.